These 15 T cell receptor beta chains share one sample of origin, sequenced in a study of Graves' ophthalmopathy and Graves' hyperthyroidism. Amplifying from RNA transcripts, the study obtained TCR beta CDR3 regions. Amplification began with first-round RT-PCR using HTBI primers, then second-round multiplex PCR was performed. TCRdb independently ran MiXCR on the multiplex PCR reads; one entry per CDR3 protein. Counted here are some 1.1 million distinct CDR3 sequences, approximately 35% occurring once; the ten biggest clones make up around 10%. Sequenced: peripheral blood or thyroid tissue (not recorded which). The receptors come from an adult man with Graves' hyperthyroidism.

This clonotype was recorded a few times. This chain uses TRBV6-1 with TRBJ1-3; D is unresolved. Germline V gene lookup returns CDR1 MNHNS and CDR2 SASEGT. The CDR3 spans 17 residues. Trimming cost V 7 bases and J 1 base, with 20 bases left between them. The DNA of the CDR3 is TGTGCCAGCACCCAGAACAGAGGACGGACGTCTGGAAACACCATATATTTT. As protein: CASTQNRGRTSGNTIYF.

This chain's CDR3 is CAISVGETGFTEAFF. The CDR3 nucleotides read TGTGCCATCAGCGTGGGGGAGACAGGGTTCACTGAAGCTTTCTTT. The chain couples TRBV10-3 to TRBJ1-1; TRBD1 matches at 7 bases. Germline values: CDR1 ENHRY, CDR2 SYGVKD. The length of the CDR3 is 15 residues. Germline trimming cut 6 bases from V and 4 bases from J; bases unmatched to any gene: 11.

The chain combines TRBV10-3 with TRBJ2-7; the D is unclear. The CDR3 contains 13 residues. CDR1 ENHRY and CDR2 SYGVKD come from the germline V gene. V was shortened by 8 bases and J by 6 bases, with 17 bases between the two germline ends. The DNA of the CDR3 is TGTGCCATCCTCGGCTCCGTCATTTTCGAGCAGTACTTC. Translated: CAILGSVIFEQYF.

The chain couples TRBV25-1 to TRBJ1-5, with TRBD1 matching over 7 bases. Germline V CDR1 and CDR2: MGHDK, SYGVNS. Trimming took 5 bases from V and 3 from J; bases not matched to a gene: 7. The CDR3 is made up of 15 amino acids. The CDR3 loop reads CASSTQGDNNQPQHF. CDR3 coding DNA: TGTGCCAGCAGTACCCAGGGGGACAACAATCAGCCCCAGCATTTT.

The chain has TRBV7-2 and TRBJ2-6, with D perhaps matching TRBD2 (6 bases). V lost 5 bases and J lost 2, with 13 bases in between. Germline V gene data show CDR1 as SGHTA and CDR2 as FQGNSA. The CDR3 is made up of 16 amino acids. The CDR3 region has the DNA TGTGCCAGCAGCCCTCTTGCGGGAACTGGGGCCAACGTCCTGACTTTC. Protein: CASSPLAGTGANVLTF.

The V call is TRBV25-1, the J call TRBJ2-5, with unresolved D. The better agreement between TRBJ2-1 and the DNA end casts doubt on the J call. CDR3 length equals 15 residues. CDR1 and CDR2 (germline): MGHDK, SYGVNS. The CDR3 loop is CASSDSLGSYNEQFF. CDR3 nucleotides: TGTGCCAGCAGTGACTCTTTAGGGTCCTACAATGAGCAGTTCTTC.

This clonotype was detected a few times. The V and J genes are TRBV5-6 and TRBJ2-7, with 9 bases aligning to TRBD1. In germline, CDR1 is SGHDT, CDR2 YYEEEE. CDR3 size: 13 residues. The V and J ends lost 4 bases and 6 bases, in that order; junction bases with no gene match: 5. CDR3 nucleotides: TGTGCCAGCAGCGCGGGACAGGGATTCGAGCAGTACTTC. Translating it yields CASSAGQGFEQYF. Full variable domain (remainder filled in from reference TRBV5-6 and TRBJ2-7): DAGVTQSPTHLIKTRGQQVTLRCSPKSGHDTVSWYQQALGQGPQFIFQYYEEEERQRGNFPDRFSGHQFPNYSSELNVNALLLGDSALYLCASSAGQGFEQYFGPGTRLTVT.

This clonotype was observed many times. V is TRBV14 and J is TRBJ1-2; tentatively, D is TRBD1 (5 bases). The V and J ends lost 0 bases and 5 bases respectively, with 10 bases between them. The CDR3 sequence is 14 residues long. In germline, CDR1 is SGHDN, CDR2 FVKESK. CDR3 coding DNA: TGTGCCAGCAGCCAAGACCTAGCAGGGTATGGCTACACCTTC. Translating gives CASSQDLAGYGYTF.

The chain couples TRBV7-2 to TRBJ1-5; 9 nucleotides align to TRBD1. V shed 4 bases and J 5 bases; nucleotides not matched to a gene: 6. Germline CDR1 is SGHTA and CDR2 is FQGNSA. The CDR3 spans 15 residues. In DNA, the CDR3 is TGTGCCAGCAGCTCCATGGGACAGGGACATCAGCCCCAGCATTTT. Encoded protein: CASSSMGQGHQPQHF.

As regards this clonotype: The conserved final phenylalanine or tryptophan is absent from the CDR3, which likely points to a read error. Because the CDR3's place on the DNA is in doubt, the DNA is left out and the CDR3 is given as listed by TCRdb. J is TRBJ2-6 and V is TRBV29-1. The germline V gene encodes CDR1 SQVTM and CDR2 ANQGSEA. The CDR3 contains 12 residues when both ends are counted. CDR3 protein: CSVESLQESGTS.

The V call is TRBV6-6, the J call TRBJ2-5, with a tentative D call TRBD1 (5 bases). CDR3 size: 14 residues. V lost 6 bases, J lost 1 base, and 12 bases lay in between. The germline CDR1 and CDR2 sequences are MNHNY and SVGAGI (reference sequence). The CDR3 reads CASSRTKTQETQYF. In nucleotides, the CDR3 is TGTGCCAGCAGCAGGACAAAAACCCAAGAGACCCAGTACTTC.

This clonotype occurred a few times. This chain joins TRBV11-2 and TRBJ1-1, with D unresolved. Germline V CDR1 and CDR2: SGHAT, FQNNGV. The CDR3 sequence is 14 residues long. Trimming cost V 3 bases and J 0 bases, with 8 bases left between them. CDR3 nucleotide sequence: TGTGCCAGCAGCTTCCACACCGTGAACACTGAAGCTTTCTTT. It translates to CASSFHTVNTEAFF.

This clonotype was seen many times. The V gene is TRBV19, the J gene TRBJ1-5; no clear D. In germline, CDR1 is LNHDA, CDR2 SQIVND (reference sequence). V lost 5 bases to trimming and J lost 9 bases, with 11 bases between them. The CDR3 sequence is 12 residues long. The CDR3 region is CASSVSEGPQHF. CDR3 nucleotide sequence: TGTGCCAGTAGTGTGTCAGAGGGGCCCCAGCATTTT.

The V call is TRBV5-1, the J call TRBJ2-7, with a weak D call TRBD1 (6 bases). Germline CDR1 and CDR2: SGHRS and YFSETQ. V gave up 4 bases and J gave up 1 base, with 12 bases separating them. The CDR3 is 14 amino acids. The CDR3 sequence: CASSPGVRSYEQYF. The CDR3 DNA sequence: TGCGCCAGCAGCCCAGGGGTCAGATCCTACGAGCAGTACTTC.

This chain links TRBV11-2 with TRBJ1-1; possible D gene TRBD1, 5 bases. The germline gives CDR1 SGHAT, CDR2 FQNNGV. V was trimmed by 6 bases and J by 3 bases, leaving 17 bases between them. This CDR3 has 15 residues. CDR3 region: CASSLSPGSYTEAFF. The DNA of the CDR3 is TGTGCCAGCAGTTTATCTCCAGGGTCATACACTGAAGCTTTCTTT. Based on the CDR3 plus reference TRBV11-2 and TRBJ1-1, the full variable domain is EAGVAQSPRYKIIEKRQSVAFWCNPISGHATLYWYQQILGQGPKLLIQFQNNGVVDDSQLPKDRFSAERLKGVDSTLKIQPAKLEDSAVYLCASSLSPGSYTEAFFGQGTRLTVV.